One and the same sample provided the 17 T cell receptor beta chains below, sequenced in a study of cytomegalovirus exposure and HLA in healthy donors. 13 Jbeta primers and 60 Vbeta primers were used for the PCR. The method was immunoSEQ multiplex PCR; TCRdb's version includes in-frame clones alone and lacks a portion of them. The sample lists around 190,000 clones; around 83% were seen once. The sample was PBMCs. The source of these receptors is a girl aged 2-9 years in good health and CMV-seropositive.

The chain combines TRBV5-1 with TRBJ1-1; 8 nucleotides line up with TRBD1. Unmatched junction bases numbered 2, after V lost 3 bases and J lost 1 base. The CDR3 has 14 residues. The germline CDR1 and CDR2 sequences are SGHRS and YFSETQ. The CDR3 region is CASSSGTGNTEAFF. The CDR3 coding sequence is TGCGCCAGCAGCTCCGGGACAGGGAACACTGAAGCTTTCTTT.

This clone occurred once. This chain links TRBV13 with TRBJ2-5; 8 positions match TRBD2. The trim removed 5 bases at V and 4 bases at J, leaving 12 bases unmatched. This CDR3 region has 16 residues. Germline V gives CDR1 PRHDT, CDR2 FYEKMQ (reference sequence). This CDR3 reads CASSRTLAEGGETQYF. The CDR3 DNA is TGTGCCAGCAGCAGGACACTAGCGGAAGGGGGAGAGACCCAGTACTTC.

The chain links TRBV30 to TRBJ1-6, with 7 nucleotides matching TRBD1. The CDR3 extends over 13 amino acids. With V trimmed by 3 bases and J by 8 bases, 4 bases remained unmatched. Per the germline V gene, CDR1 is GTSNPN and CDR2 is SVGIG (reference sequence). The CDR3 region has the DNA TGTGCCTGGAGGACCGACAGGGATTCACCCCTCCACTTT. Amino acids: CAWRTDRDSPLHF.

This clone was seen just once. The J gene is TRBJ2-1, the V gene TRBV6-4, with 8 positions matching TRBD1. The trim removed 8 bases at V and 2 bases at J, leaving 8 bases unmatched. The CDR3 length is 15 residues. Germline V lookup: CDR1 MRHNA, CDR2 SNTAGT. The DNA for the CDR3 is TGTGCCAGCGGCCCCGGACAGGGACCCTACAATGAGCAGTTCTTC. Residues: CASGPGQGPYNEQFF.

The rearrangement links TRBV9 to TRBJ1-4, with D perhaps matching TRBD1 (6 bases). Germline V lookup: CDR1 SGDLS, CDR2 YYNGEE. Deletions cut 4 bases from V and 7 bases from J, with 14 bases between. This CDR3 is 14 amino acids long. The CDR3 region has the DNA TGTGCCAGCAGCCCGGGGACATTGAGTGAAAAACTGTTTTTT. Its translation is CASSPGTLSEKLFF.

In this sample, this clone turned up once. V gene TRBV18 combines with J gene TRBJ2-7; the match to TRBD2 covers 8 bases. V lost 1 base to trimming and J lost 4 bases; unmatched junction nucleotides: 3. CDR3 length: 14 residues. The V gene's germline CDR1 is KGHSH and CDR2 LQKENI. CDR3 sequence: CASSPLREGYEQYF. In DNA, the CDR3 is TGTGCCAGCTCACCACTACGGGAGGGGTACGAGCAGTACTTC.

V is TRBV4-1 and J is TRBJ1-1; 7 bases match TRBD1. V shed 0 bases and J 5 bases; nucleotides not matched to a gene: 6. Germline assignment: CDR1 MGHRA and CDR2 YSYEKL. CDR3 length: 15 amino acids. CDR3 coding DNA: TGCGCCAGCAGCCAAGACTGGGACAGTGGGACTGAAGCTTTCTTT. Translated: CASSQDWDSGTEAFF.

V is TRBV7-2 and J is TRBJ1-1, with TRBD1 matching 7 bases. V lost 3 bases, J lost 1 base, and 5 bases stayed unmatched. This CDR3 contains 15 residues. Germline assignment: CDR1 SGHTA and CDR2 FQGNSA. CDR3 protein: CASSLTGNKNTEAFF. The CDR3 coding sequence is TGTGCCAGCAGCTTGACAGGGAATAAGAACACTGAAGCTTTCTTT.

The V call is TRBV27, the J call TRBJ1-1, with TRBD1 identical over 9 bases. V lost 5 bases to trimming and J lost 6 bases; unmatched junction nucleotides: 7. Germline V lookup: CDR1 MNHEY, CDR2 SMNVEV (reference sequence). The CDR3 sequence is 14 residues long. The CDR3 protein is CASSTGTGYSEAFF. The CDR3 region has the DNA TGTGCCAGCAGTACCGGGACAGGGTATTCTGAAGCTTTCTTT.

Details on this clone: This same CDR3 is encoded by further DNA sequences in the sample. The V and J genes are TRBV4-1 and TRBJ2-7; 10 positions agree with TRBD2. The CDR3 consists of 15 residues. Germline V CDR1 and CDR2: MGHRA, YSYEKL. J gave up 5 bases and V 0 bases, and 4 bases lay outside the gene matches. This chain's CDR3 is CASSQEDSGRNEQYF. The CDR3 DNA is TGCGCCAGCAGCCAAGAGGATAGCGGGAGGAACGAGCAGTACTTC.

This chain links TRBV13 with TRBJ2-1; 10 bases are shared with TRBD2. This CDR3 has 15 residues. CDR1 and CDR2 from the germline V gene are PRHDT and FYEKMQ (reference sequence). V dropped 5 bases and J dropped 8; count of bases not matched to a gene: 9. CDR3 loop: CASSPGASGGDEQFF. The CDR3 DNA reads TGTGCCAGCAGCCCCGGCGCTAGCGGGGGCGATGAGCAGTTCTTC. The full variable domain, with the rest looked up from reference TRBV13 and TRBJ2-1, is AAGVIQSPRHLIKEKRETATLKCYPIPRHDTVYWYQQGPGQDPQFLISFYEKMQSDKGSIPDRFSAQQFSDYHSELNMSSLELGDSALYFCASSPGASGGDEQFFGPGTRLTVL.

V usage is TRBV13 and J usage is TRBJ2-2; 8 nucleotides line up with TRBD2. The CDR3 loop spans 17 amino acids. Trimming took 1 base from V and 5 from J; bases not matched to a gene: 9. CDR1 and CDR2 from the germline V gene are PRHDT and FYEKMQ (reference sequence). CDR3 nucleotides: TGTGCCAGCAGCTTAGTCCCAGCGGGGGCCGGGACCGGGGAGCTGTTTTTT. Amino acid sequence: CASSLVPAGAGTGELFF.

This clone was seen more than once but under ten times. V is TRBV6-1 and J is TRBJ2-7; TRBD2 might be the D (6 bases). Trimming left V 6 bases short and J 7 bases short, with 13 bases between. Germline CDR1 MNHNS, CDR2 SASEGT. CDR3 length: 12 residues. The CDR3 bases are TGTGCCAGCAGCGGGACTTCTCGGGAGCAGTACTTC. Protein product: CASSGTSREQYF.

The chain employs TRBV12-5 and TRBJ2-7, with 10 positions matching TRBD2. Trimming at V came to 7 bases and at J to 6 bases, leaving 3 bases not matched to a gene. Germline V gene lookup returns CDR1 LGHNT and CDR2 FRNRAP. This CDR3 region has 12 residues. CDR3 loop: CASARTSGEQYF. The CDR3 nucleotides read TGTGCTAGTGCCCGGACTAGCGGCGAGCAGTACTTC.

CDR3 sequence: CASSGTGMEEQYF. CDR3 in DNA: TGTGCCTCTTCCGGGACAGGGATGGAGGAGCAGTACTTC. V is TRBV19 and J is TRBJ2-7; 9 bases match TRBD1. The V and J ends lost 11 bases and 7 bases, in that order; junction bases with no gene match: 12. Germline V gene sequence: CDR1 LNHDA, CDR2 SQIVND (reference sequence). CDR3 size: 13 residues.

The genes are TRBV21-1 and TRBJ2-7; TRBD2 reflects the table's D call only, with no check against the DNA. TRBV21-1 is labeled a pseudogene. This CDR3 has 16 amino acids. The CDR3 nucleotides read TGTGCCAGCAGCAAAGGGGCGGGACTAGCGGCCTACGAGCAGTACTTC. Protein: CASSKGAGLAAYEQYF.

The V gene is TRBV11-2, the J gene TRBJ1-5, with D uncertain. The germline V and J ends were trimmed by 5 bases and 2 bases, with 10 bases remaining between them. The CDR3 runs 14 residues. Per the germline V gene, CDR1 is SGHAT and CDR2 is FQNNGV. The CDR3 reads CASSPSTGNQPQHF. The CDR3, as DNA: TGTGCCAGCAGCCCCTCCACGGGCAATCAGCCCCAGCATTTT.